The sample holds many counts of the clone carrying this T cell receptor (beta chain). As yet, its antigen is unknown. The lymph nodes were axillary draining lymph nodes from breast cancer patients. This entry belongs to a study of breast tumors, draining lymph nodes, adjacent tissues. MiXCR, applied by TCRdb to the multiplex PCR reads, yields one record per CDR3 protein. The data contain nearly 200,000 distinct CDR3 sequences, about 32% of them seen just once; the ten biggest clones take up roughly 4%. Points from the study as a whole: Luminal-like breast cancer showed significantly higher tumor–nontumor repertoire similarity than basal-like.

This sequence originates from a female donor with breast cancer. Some clones in this sample may be carry-over from other donors' samples. The sequencing sample was made of axillary lymph node tissue.

CDR3 region: CSASRQGGNYEQYF. In DNA form, the CDR3 reads TGCAGTGCTAGTAGACAGGGGGGGAACTACGAGCAGTACTTC. The genes are TRBV20-1 and TRBJ2-7, with TRBD1 matching 9 bases. The CDR3 length is 14 residues. The J segment lost 3 bases and the V segment lost 3 bases, leaving 6 bases of the junction unmatched. Germline CDR1 DFQATT, CDR2 SNEGSKA (reference sequence).